This is a list of T cell receptor beta chains from one sample in a study of identifying expanded T cells in peripheral blood. Clones were sequenced by immunoSEQ multiplex PCR, and TCRdb holds only the in-frame ones, with some missing. The table lists 45,000 to 75,000 clones, over 80% of them singletons. Sequences were obtained from blood. Source of these receptors: a person aged 18 to 69 in good health. Both conserved end residues are part of each CDR3. D genes are given only for firm matches. Expanded clones get a size class; other rows say once, few or many, or leave the size out.

cdr3_length: 13
d_call: TRBD1
j_call: TRBJ1-2
clone_size: -
v_call: TRBV27
cdr3_aa: CASSFGQAYGYTF
cdr3_nt: TGTGCCAGCAGTTTCGGACAGGCCTATGGCTACACCTTC

cdr3_length: 13
d_call: -
j_call: TRBJ2-5
clone_size: -
v_call: TRBV18
cdr3_aa: CASSRDFQETQYF
cdr3_nt: TGTGCCAGCTCGAGGGACTTCCAAGAGACCCAGTACTTC

cdr3_length: 12
d_call: -
j_call: TRBJ1-1
clone_size: -
v_call: TRBV10-2
cdr3_aa: CASRMSVGEAFF
cdr3_nt: TGCGCCAGCAGGATGAGTGTAGGTGAAGCTTTCTTT

cdr3_length: 15
d_call: -
j_call: TRBJ2-3
clone_size: many
v_call: TRBV10-3
cdr3_aa: CAIRGATGLTDTQYF
cdr3_nt: TGTGCCATCAGGGGGGCGACAGGACTCACAGATACGCAGTATTTT

cdr3_length: 14
d_call: -
j_call: TRBJ1-2
clone_size: -
v_call: TRBV5-1
cdr3_aa: CASSESTANYGYTF
cdr3_nt: TGCGCCAGCAGCGAAAGCACGGCTAACTATGGCTACACCTTC

cdr3_length: 14
d_call: -
j_call: TRBJ1-5
clone_size: -
v_call: TRBV7-6
cdr3_aa: CASSDQGNNQPQHF
cdr3_nt: TGTGCCAGCAGCGATCAGGGGAACAATCAGCCCCAGCATTTT

cdr3_length: 16
d_call: -
j_call: TRBJ2-5
clone_size: -
v_call: TRBV29-1
cdr3_aa: CSVNRGRNRRQETQYF
cdr3_nt: TGCAGCGTGAATCGTGGCCGGAATCGGCGGCAAGAGACCCAGTACTTC

cdr3_length: 17
d_call: -
j_call: TRBJ1-1
clone_size: -
v_call: TRBV5-1
cdr3_aa: CASSDGRRSLLNTEAFF
cdr3_nt: TGCGCCAGCAGCGACGGACGGAGGAGTCTTCTAAACACTGAAGCTTTCTTT

cdr3_length: 13
d_call: -
j_call: TRBJ2-1
clone_size: -
v_call: TRBV7-2
cdr3_aa: CASSSEVYNEQFF
cdr3_nt: TGTGCCAGCAGCTCGGAGGTATACAATGAGCAGTTCTTC

cdr3_length: 14
d_call: -
j_call: TRBJ1-4
clone_size: -
v_call: TRBV15
cdr3_aa: CATRQELRSEKLFF
cdr3_nt: TGTGCCACCAGACAAGAGCTACGCAGTGAAAAACTGTTTTTT

cdr3_length: 14
d_call: -
j_call: TRBJ2-2
clone_size: -
v_call: TRBV5-4
cdr3_aa: CASSFTQGGGELFF
cdr3_nt: TGTGCCAGCAGCTTTACTCAGGGCGGGGGGGAGCTGTTTTTT

cdr3_length: 16
d_call: -
j_call: TRBJ1-3
clone_size: -
v_call: TRBV27
cdr3_aa: CASSSTGTYSGNTIYF
cdr3_nt: TGTGCCAGCAGTTCCACAGGGACCTACTCTGGAAACACCATATATTTT

cdr3_length: 15
d_call: TRBD1
j_call: TRBJ1-1
clone_size: -
v_call: TRBV19
cdr3_aa: CASRIKTGGGTEAFF
cdr3_nt: TGTGCCAGTAGGATTAAGACAGGGGGCGGGACTGAAGCTTTCTTT

cdr3_length: 15
d_call: TRBD1
j_call: TRBJ2-3
clone_size: few
v_call: TRBV7-9
cdr3_aa: CASSPGQGLTDTQYF
cdr3_nt: TGTGCCAGCAGCCCGGGACAGGGTCTCACAGATACGCAGTATTTT

cdr3_length: 14
d_call: -
j_call: TRBJ1-5
clone_size: -
v_call: TRBV5-6
cdr3_aa: CASSSERGGQPQHF
cdr3_nt: TGTGCCAGCAGCTCCGAGAGGGGGGGGCAGCCCCAGCATTTT

cdr3_length: 14
d_call: -
j_call: TRBJ1-4
clone_size: -
v_call: TRBV6-5
cdr3_aa: CASSQQGTNEKLFF
cdr3_nt: TGTGCCAGCAGTCAACAGGGTACTAATGAAAAACTGTTTTTT

cdr3_length: 15
d_call: -
j_call: TRBJ1-1
clone_size: -
v_call: TRBV18
cdr3_aa: CASSQGPAGITEAFF
cdr3_nt: TGTGCCAGCTCACAAGGACCAGCAGGGATCACTGAAGCTTTCTTT

cdr3_length: 16
d_call: -
j_call: TRBJ1-5
clone_size: -
v_call: TRBV21-1
cdr3_aa: CASSRRTGRVHQPQHF
cdr3_nt: TGTGCCAGCAGCCGTCGGACAGGGCGCGTCCATCAGCCCCAGCATTTT

cdr3_length: 15
d_call: -
j_call: TRBJ2-3
clone_size: -
v_call: TRBV25-1
cdr3_aa: CASSDLAVSTDTQYF
cdr3_nt: TGTGCCAGCAGTGATCTCGCGGTTAGCACAGATACGCAGTATTTT

cdr3_length: 16
d_call: TRBD2
j_call: TRBJ2-1
clone_size: few
v_call: TRBV5-4
cdr3_aa: CASSSISGRSYNEQFF
cdr3_nt: TGTGCCAGCAGCTCTATTAGCGGGAGGTCCTACAATGAGCAGTTCTTC

cdr3_length: 12
d_call: -
j_call: TRBJ1-1
clone_size: -
v_call: TRBV10-2
cdr3_aa: CASGPYYTEAFF
cdr3_nt: TGCGCCAGCGGACCCTATTACACTGAAGCTTTCTTT

cdr3_length: 16
d_call: TRBD1
j_call: TRBJ2-7
clone_size: -
v_call: TRBV27
cdr3_aa: CASSLSGTGVTYEQYF
cdr3_nt: TGTGCCAGCAGTTTATCCGGGACAGGTGTGACCTACGAGCAGTACTTC

cdr3_length: 15
d_call: TRBD1
j_call: TRBJ1-6
clone_size: -
v_call: TRBV27
cdr3_aa: CASSSTTGLASPLHF
cdr3_nt: TGTGCCAGCAGTTCCACGACAGGGTTAGCTTCACCCCTCCACTTT

cdr3_length: 17
d_call: TRBD2
j_call: TRBJ2-5
clone_size: -
v_call: TRBV7-2
cdr3_aa: CASSLIGSGWIQETQYF
cdr3_nt: TGTGCCAGCAGCTTAATTGGTAGCGGGTGGATCCAAGAGACCCAGTACTTC

cdr3_length: 16
d_call: TRBD2
j_call: TRBJ2-7
clone_size: once
v_call: TRBV6-5
cdr3_aa: CASSYSMLAGPDEQYF
cdr3_nt: TGTGCCAGCAGTTACTCGATGCTAGCGGGGCCTGACGAGCAGTACTTC

cdr3_length: 14
d_call: TRBD1
j_call: TRBJ2-2
clone_size: -
v_call: TRBV30
cdr3_aa: CAWSANRGAGELFF
cdr3_nt: TGTGCCTGGAGTGCCAACAGGGGGGCCGGGGAGCTGTTTTTT

cdr3_length: 13
d_call: TRBD1
j_call: TRBJ2-3
clone_size: -
v_call: TRBV9
cdr3_aa: CASSVEDRVTQYF
cdr3_nt: TGTGCCAGCAGCGTAGAGGACAGGGTGACGCAGTATTTT

cdr3_length: 16
d_call: -
j_call: TRBJ1-3
clone_size: -
v_call: TRBV11-3
cdr3_aa: CASSSPGSSRGNTIYF
cdr3_nt: TGTGCCAGCAGCTCACCAGGATCCTCCCGGGGAAACACCATATATTTT

cdr3_length: 17
d_call: -
j_call: TRBJ2-6
clone_size: once
v_call: TRBV13
cdr3_aa: CASSLGSTGSGANVLTF
cdr3_nt: TGTGCCAGCAGCTTAGGGTCAACTGGCTCTGGGGCCAACGTCCTGACTTTC

cdr3_length: 14
d_call: -
j_call: TRBJ1-2
clone_size: -
v_call: TRBV6-1
cdr3_aa: CASRGASSYYGYTF
cdr3_nt: TGTGCCAGCAGGGGAGCCTCTTCCTACTATGGCTACACCTTC

cdr3_length: 13
d_call: TRBD1
j_call: TRBJ1-4
clone_size: -
v_call: TRBV28
cdr3_aa: CASSFDRGLRLFF
cdr3_nt: TGTGCCAGCAGTTTCGACAGGGGTTTAAGGCTGTTTTTT

cdr3_length: 16
d_call: -
j_call: TRBJ2-2
clone_size: -
v_call: TRBV19
cdr3_aa: CASSSASLKNTGELFF
cdr3_nt: TGTGCCAGTAGTTCCGCTAGCTTAAAGAACACCGGGGAGCTGTTTTTT

cdr3_length: 14
d_call: -
j_call: TRBJ1-3
clone_size: -
v_call: TRBV6-1
cdr3_aa: CASSVGDSGNTIYF
cdr3_nt: TGTGCCAGCAGTGTTGGGGACTCTGGAAACACCATATATTTT

cdr3_length: 14
d_call: -
j_call: TRBJ1-1
clone_size: few
v_call: TRBV25-1
cdr3_aa: CASSDWGQNTEAFF
cdr3_nt: TGTGCCAGCAGTGATTGGGGACAGAACACTGAAGCTTTCTTT

cdr3_length: 15
d_call: -
j_call: TRBJ1-3
clone_size: once
v_call: TRBV9
cdr3_aa: CASSVDEGPGNTIYF
cdr3_nt: TGTGCCAGCAGCGTAGATGAGGGGCCTGGAAACACCATATATTTT

cdr3_length: 10
d_call: -
j_call: TRBJ1-2
clone_size: -
v_call: TRBV30
cdr3_aa: CAWDRDGYTF
cdr3_nt: TGTGCCTGGGACAGAGATGGCTACACCTTC

cdr3_length: 18
d_call: TRBD2
j_call: TRBJ2-1
clone_size: -
v_call: TRBV27
cdr3_aa: CASSPGTSGGIGYNEQFF
cdr3_nt: TGTGCCAGCAGTCCAGGGACTAGCGGGGGTATTGGTTACAATGAGCAGTTCTTC

cdr3_length: 13
d_call: -
j_call: TRBJ1-2
clone_size: -
v_call: TRBV11-2
cdr3_aa: CASSLERTAGYTF
cdr3_nt: TGTGCCAGCAGCTTAGAACGGACAGCTGGCTACACCTTC

cdr3_length: 15
d_call: -
j_call: TRBJ1-3
clone_size: many
v_call: TRBV4-1
cdr3_aa: CASSQGENSGNTIYF
cdr3_nt: TGCGCCAGCAGCCAAGGGGAAAACTCTGGAAACACCATATATTTT

cdr3_length: 12
d_call: -
j_call: TRBJ1-2
clone_size: -
v_call: TRBV7-2
cdr3_aa: CASSKYRVGYTF
cdr3_nt: TGTGCCAGCAGCAAGTACAGGGTAGGCTACACCTTC

cdr3_length: 16
d_call: TRBD1
j_call: TRBJ2-2
clone_size: few
v_call: TRBV5-1
cdr3_aa: CASSAMTGGGTGELFF
cdr3_nt: TGCGCCAGCAGCGCCATGACAGGGGGCGGAACCGGGGAGCTGTTTTTT

cdr3_length: 13
d_call: TRBD2
j_call: TRBJ2-1
clone_size: -
v_call: TRBV29-1
cdr3_aa: CSVDSGSYNEQFF
cdr3_nt: TGCAGCGTGGATAGCGGGAGTTACAATGAGCAGTTCTTC

cdr3_length: 16
d_call: TRBD1
j_call: TRBJ1-2
clone_size: -
v_call: TRBV11-3
cdr3_aa: CASSSSPDRAADGYTF
cdr3_nt: TGTGCCAGCAGCTCGTCCCCGGACAGGGCGGCTGATGGCTACACCTTC

cdr3_length: 15
d_call: TRBD2
j_call: TRBJ2-1
clone_size: -
v_call: TRBV19
cdr3_aa: CASSPGLAGYNEQFF
cdr3_nt: TGTGCCAGTAGTCCGGGACTAGCGGGTTACAATGAGCAGTTCTTC

cdr3_length: 14
d_call: -
j_call: TRBJ1-2
clone_size: -
v_call: TRBV28
cdr3_aa: CASSLNGPNYGYTF
cdr3_nt: TGTGCCAGCAGTTTGAACGGGCCGAACTATGGCTACACCTTC

cdr3_length: 16
d_call: -
j_call: TRBJ2-3
clone_size: -
v_call: TRBV7-7
cdr3_aa: CASRRPPTGSTDTQYF
cdr3_nt: TGTGCCAGCAGGCGACCTCCGACTGGTTCCACAGATACGCAGTATTTT

cdr3_length: 17
d_call: -
j_call: TRBJ1-3
clone_size: -
v_call: TRBV7-2
cdr3_aa: CASSTRNWGSSGNTIYF
cdr3_nt: TGTGCCAGCAGCACTCGAAACTGGGGCAGCTCTGGAAACACCATATATTTT

cdr3_length: 12
d_call: -
j_call: TRBJ1-2
clone_size: few
v_call: TRBV19
cdr3_aa: CATKVGNYGYTF
cdr3_nt: TGTGCCACTAAAGTGGGGAACTATGGCTACACCTTC

cdr3_length: 16
d_call: TRBD2
j_call: TRBJ2-1
clone_size: -
v_call: TRBV4-2
cdr3_aa: CASSQESGRAYNEQFF
cdr3_nt: TGTGCCAGCAGCCAAGAAAGCGGGAGGGCCTACAATGAGCAGTTCTTC

cdr3_length: 18
d_call: TRBD2
j_call: TRBJ2-5
clone_size: -
v_call: TRBV5-8
cdr3_aa: CASSLIALASGRGETQYF
cdr3_nt: TGTGCCAGCAGCTTGATCGCCCTTGCTAGCGGGAGGGGAGAGACCCAGTACTTC

cdr3_length: 15
d_call: -
j_call: TRBJ2-1
clone_size: once
v_call: TRBV5-1
cdr3_aa: CASSLTGDSYNEQFF
cdr3_nt: TGCGCCAGCAGCTTAACAGGAGACTCCTACAATGAGCAGTTCTTC

cdr3_length: 13
d_call: -
j_call: TRBJ1-5
clone_size: -
v_call: TRBV25-1
cdr3_aa: CASGGGGLQPQHF
cdr3_nt: TGTGCCAGCGGGGGGGGAGGGCTTCAGCCCCAGCATTTT

cdr3_length: 13
d_call: TRBD1
j_call: TRBJ2-7
clone_size: -
v_call: TRBV10-3
cdr3_aa: CAIAGTGAGEQYF
cdr3_nt: TGTGCCATCGCCGGGACAGGGGCGGGCGAGCAGTACTTC